This paragraph covers one T cell receptor beta chain sequence. This CDR3 spans 13 amino acids. V lost 1 base, J lost 8 bases, and 8 bases lay in between. The record originates from a study of blood T cell repertoires in COVID-19. Only in-frame clones appear in the TCRdb table, and some are missing; sequencing was by immunoSEQ multiplex PCR. The sample holds about 300,000 clones, under 90% seen once. Cohort allocation depended upon clinical history that participants reported. Two negative PCRs, clearance, or symptom resolution characterized the recovered Cohort 3 donors. This receptor was identified in a young woman who had recovered from COVID-19. The sequencing sample was made of PBMCs or T cells enriched from blood (not recorded which). The gene calls are TRBV12-3 or TRBV12-4 and TRBJ1-4, with a tentative D call TRBD1 (5 bases). CDR3 in DNA: TGTGCCAGCAGTTTAGACAGGTGGGAAAAACTGTTTTTT. Protein product: CASSLDRWEKLFF.